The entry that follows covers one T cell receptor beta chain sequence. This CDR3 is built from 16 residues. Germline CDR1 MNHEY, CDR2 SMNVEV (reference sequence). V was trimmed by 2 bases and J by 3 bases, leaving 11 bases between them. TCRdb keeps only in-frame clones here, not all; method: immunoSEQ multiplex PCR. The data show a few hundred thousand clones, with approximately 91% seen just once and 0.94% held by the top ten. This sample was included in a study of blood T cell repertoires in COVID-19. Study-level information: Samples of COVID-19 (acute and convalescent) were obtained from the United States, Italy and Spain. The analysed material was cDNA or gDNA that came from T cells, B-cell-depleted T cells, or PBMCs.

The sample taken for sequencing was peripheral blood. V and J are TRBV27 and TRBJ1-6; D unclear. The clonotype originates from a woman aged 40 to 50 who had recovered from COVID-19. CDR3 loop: CASSLAFPDYNSPLHF. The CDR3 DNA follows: TGTGCCAGCAGTTTAGCTTTCCCAGACTATAATTCACCCCTCCACTTT.